These 3 T cell receptor beta chains share one sample of origin, sequenced in a study of blood T cell repertoires in COVID-19. Assay used: immunoSEQ multiplex PCR; TCRdb lists only in-frame clones, some missing. The sample gives approximately 68,000 clones, 80% to 90% of which show up once; approximately 7% is in the top ten. The sample was peripheral blood. The receptors stem from a man aged 50 to 60 with active COVID-19.

This chain connects TRBV5-4 to TRBJ2-2; D perhaps matches TRBD1 (7 bases). The CDR3 extends over 15 amino acids. From germline, CDR1 is SGHNT and CDR2 YYREEE (reference sequence). Trimming took 4 bases from V and 3 from J, leaving 13 bases between them. The CDR3 coding sequence is TGTGCCAGCAGCCCGGAGGGGGCCTACACCGGGGAGCTGTTTTTT. Amino acid sequence: CASSPEGAYTGELFF.

This chain connects TRBV5-1 to TRBJ2-3; 7 nucleotides match TRBD1. The germline gives CDR1 SGHRS, CDR2 YFSETQ. V shed 5 bases, J shed 1 base, and the junction held 4 bases outside the gene matches. This CDR3 region has 14 residues. The CDR3 loop is CASRGGIGTDTQYF. The CDR3 nucleotides are TGCGCCAGCAGAGGGGGCATCGGCACAGATACGCAGTATTTT.

The chain recombines TRBV7-7 with TRBJ2-7, with D hard to call. V lost 2 bases, J lost 1 base, and 6 bases lay in between. This CDR3 region has 13 residues. Germline CDR1 SSHAT, CDR2 FNYEAQ (reference sequence). The CDR3 region is CASSLRGSYEQYF. Written as DNA, the CDR3 is TGTGCCAGCAGCTTACGAGGTTCCTACGAGCAGTACTTC.